What follows describes a single T cell receptor beta chain. TCRdb keeps only in-frame clones here, not all; method: immunoSEQ multiplex PCR. The sample lists 120,000 to 150,000 clones, over 85% occurring once. V was shortened by 4 bases and J by 3 bases, with 9 bases between the two germline ends. The germline V gene encodes CDR1 MDHEN and CDR2 SYDVKM. There are 13 residues in the CDR3. The data originate from a study of control samples from healthy donors and cancer patients. The origin of this receptor is a man between 18 and 29 years old in good health. The sample taken for sequencing was blood. The gene calls are TRBV28 and TRBJ1-1; no firm D call. The CDR3 DNA reads TGTGCCAGCAGTTGGCCGGCAGACACTGAAGCTTTCTTT. Residues: CASSWPADTEAFF.